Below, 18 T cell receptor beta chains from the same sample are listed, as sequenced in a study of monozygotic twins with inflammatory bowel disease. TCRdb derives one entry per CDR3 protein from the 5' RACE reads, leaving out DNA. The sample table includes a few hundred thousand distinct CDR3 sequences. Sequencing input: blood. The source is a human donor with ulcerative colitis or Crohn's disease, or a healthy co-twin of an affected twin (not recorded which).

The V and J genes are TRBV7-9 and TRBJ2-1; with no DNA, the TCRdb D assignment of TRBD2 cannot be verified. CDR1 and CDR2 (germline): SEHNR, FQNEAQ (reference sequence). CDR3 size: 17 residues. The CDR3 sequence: CASSSGTSGGFGDEQFF.

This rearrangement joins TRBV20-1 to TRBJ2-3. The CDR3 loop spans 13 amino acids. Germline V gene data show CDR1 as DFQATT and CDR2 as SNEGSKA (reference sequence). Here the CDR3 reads CSAEPLRTDTQYF.

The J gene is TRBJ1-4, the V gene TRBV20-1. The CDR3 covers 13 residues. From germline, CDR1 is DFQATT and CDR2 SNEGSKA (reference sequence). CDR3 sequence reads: CSARRPTNEKLFF.

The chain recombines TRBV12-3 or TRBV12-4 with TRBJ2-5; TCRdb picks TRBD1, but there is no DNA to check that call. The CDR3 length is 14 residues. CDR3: CASRLTGAPPTQYF.

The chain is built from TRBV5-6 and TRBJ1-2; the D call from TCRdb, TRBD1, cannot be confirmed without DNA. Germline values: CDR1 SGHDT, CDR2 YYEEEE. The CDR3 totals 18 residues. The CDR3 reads CASSSQVRRERVNYGYTF.

The CDR3 sequence is CASSLPRANEKLFF. The chain is built from TRBV7-8 and TRBJ1-4. Germline V lookup: CDR1 SGHVS, CDR2 FQNEAQ. The length of the CDR3 is 14 residues.

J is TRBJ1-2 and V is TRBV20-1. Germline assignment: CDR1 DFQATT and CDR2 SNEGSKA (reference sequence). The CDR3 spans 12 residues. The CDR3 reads CSASSAGYGYTF.

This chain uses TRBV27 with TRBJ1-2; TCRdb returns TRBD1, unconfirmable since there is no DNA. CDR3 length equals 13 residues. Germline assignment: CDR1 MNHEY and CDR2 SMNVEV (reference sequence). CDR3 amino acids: CASSTGTGYGYTF.

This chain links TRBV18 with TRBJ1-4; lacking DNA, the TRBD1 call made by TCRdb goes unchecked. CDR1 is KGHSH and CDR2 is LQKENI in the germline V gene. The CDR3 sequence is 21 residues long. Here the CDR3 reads CASSPVSTGEQGVTTNEKLFF. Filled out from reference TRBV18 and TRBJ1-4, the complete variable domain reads NAGVMQNPRHLVRRRGQEARLRCSPMKGHSHVYWYRQLPEEGLKFMVYLQKENIIDESGMPKERFSAEFPKEGPSILRIQQVVRGDSAAYFCASSPVSTGEQGVTTNEKLFFGSGTQLSVL.

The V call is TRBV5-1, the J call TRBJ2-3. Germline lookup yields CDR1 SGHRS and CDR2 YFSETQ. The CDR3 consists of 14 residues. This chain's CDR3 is CASSWGLSEDTQYF.

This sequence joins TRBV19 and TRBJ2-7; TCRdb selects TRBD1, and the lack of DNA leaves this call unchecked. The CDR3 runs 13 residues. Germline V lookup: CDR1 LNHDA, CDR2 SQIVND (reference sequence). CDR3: CASSGTNRYEQYF.

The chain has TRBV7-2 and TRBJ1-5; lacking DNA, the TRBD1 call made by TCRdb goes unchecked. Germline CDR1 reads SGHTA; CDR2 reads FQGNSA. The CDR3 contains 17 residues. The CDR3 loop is CASSPETGVQSNQPQHF.

CDR3 residues: CASSLRSGGATDTQYF. The genes are TRBV28 and TRBJ2-3; without DNA, the TCRdb call of TRBD1 cannot be checked. Germline V lookup: CDR1 MDHEN, CDR2 SYDVKM. The CDR3 is 16 residues long. The full variable domain, completed using reference TRBV28 and TRBJ2-3, is DVKVTQSSRYLVKRTGEKVFLECVQDMDHENMFWYRQDPGLGLRLIYFSYDVKMKEKGDIPEGYSVSREKKERFSLILESASTNQTSMYLCASSLRSGGATDTQYFGPGTRLTVL.

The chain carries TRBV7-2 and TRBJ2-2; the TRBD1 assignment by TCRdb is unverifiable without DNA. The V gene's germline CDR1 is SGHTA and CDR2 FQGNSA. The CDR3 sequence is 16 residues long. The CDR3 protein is CASSLAWIRAGGELFF.

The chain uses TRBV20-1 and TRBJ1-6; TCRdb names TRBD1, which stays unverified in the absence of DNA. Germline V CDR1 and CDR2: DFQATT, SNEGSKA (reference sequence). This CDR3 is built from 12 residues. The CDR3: CSARTGNQALHF.

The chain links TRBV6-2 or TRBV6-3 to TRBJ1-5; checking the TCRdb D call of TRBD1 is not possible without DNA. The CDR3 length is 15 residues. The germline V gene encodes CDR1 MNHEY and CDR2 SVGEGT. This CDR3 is CASRTGQYGNQPQHF.

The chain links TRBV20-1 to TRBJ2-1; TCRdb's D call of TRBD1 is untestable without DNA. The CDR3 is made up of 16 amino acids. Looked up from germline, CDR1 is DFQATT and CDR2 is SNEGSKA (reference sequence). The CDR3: CSARDVGALSYNEQFF.

The chain's CDR3 is CASSPLGQPQETQYF. V is TRBV18 and J is TRBJ2-5; TCRdb's D call of TRBD1 is untestable without DNA. The CDR3 length is 15 residues. Germline loops: CDR1 KGHSH, CDR2 LQKENI.